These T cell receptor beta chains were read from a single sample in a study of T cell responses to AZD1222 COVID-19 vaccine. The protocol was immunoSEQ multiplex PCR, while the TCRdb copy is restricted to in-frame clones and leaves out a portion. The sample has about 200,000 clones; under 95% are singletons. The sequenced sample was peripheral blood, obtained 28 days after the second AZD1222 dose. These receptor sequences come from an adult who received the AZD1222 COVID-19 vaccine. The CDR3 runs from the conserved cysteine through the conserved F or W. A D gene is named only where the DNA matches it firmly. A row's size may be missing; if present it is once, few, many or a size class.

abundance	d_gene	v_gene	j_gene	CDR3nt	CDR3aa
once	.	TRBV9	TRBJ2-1	TGTGCCAGCAGCCAAGGACAGTCCAATGAGCAGTTCTTC	CASSQGQSNEQFF
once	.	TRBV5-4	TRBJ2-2	TGTGCCAGCACTGGCGGGCGCGGCACCGGGGAGCTGTTTTTT	CASTGGRGTGELFF
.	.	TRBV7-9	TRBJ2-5	TGTGCCAGCAGCCCCTCGGACAGCTTCCAAGAGACCCAGTACTTC	CASSPSDSFQETQYF
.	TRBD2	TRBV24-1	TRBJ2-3	TGTGCCACCAGTGATATTAGCGGGGGAAGCACAGATACGCAGTATTTT	CATSDISGGSTDTQYF
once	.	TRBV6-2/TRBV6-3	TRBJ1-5	TGTGCCAGCAGTTACTTTACCAGGGCAAGTCAGCCCCAGCATTTT	CASSYFTRASQPQHF
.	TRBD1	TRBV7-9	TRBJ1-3	TGTGCCAGCCGGACAGGGGGCTCTGGAAACACCATATATTTT	CASRTGGSGNTIYF
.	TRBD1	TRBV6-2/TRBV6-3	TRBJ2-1	TGTGCCAGCAGCCAGCGCGGGACAGGAGCCACTACACTTTACAATGAGCAGTTCTTC	CASSQRGTGATTLYNEQFF
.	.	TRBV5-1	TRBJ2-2	TGCGCCAGCAGCCCCAGTCCGCAGTCCAACACCGGGGAGCTGTTTTTT	CASSPSPQSNTGELFF
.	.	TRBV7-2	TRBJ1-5	TGTGCCAGCAGCCTACAGGGTGACGGCCAGCCCCAGCATTTT	CASSLQGDGQPQHF
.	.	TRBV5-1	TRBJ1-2	TGCGCCAGCAGCTTGGATCAGGGCGGCTATGGCTACACCTTC	CASSLDQGGYGYTF
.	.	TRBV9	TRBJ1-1	TGTGCCAGCAGCGTAGCGTGGGACACTGAAGCTTTCTTT	CASSVAWDTEAFF
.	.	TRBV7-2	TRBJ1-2	TGTGCCAGCAGCTTAGCCCATGACGGCCAGGGATCGGGCTATGGCTACACCTTC	CASSLAHDGQGSGYGYTF
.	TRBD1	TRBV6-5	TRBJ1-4	TGTGCCAGCAGTCCCGGGACAGGGAGCGAAAAACTGTTTTTT	CASSPGTGSEKLFF
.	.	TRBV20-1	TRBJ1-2	TGCAGTGCTAGTCCGCAGGGGAACTATGGCTACACCTTC	CSASPQGNYGYTF
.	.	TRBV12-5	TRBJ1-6	TGTGCTAGTGGTGGGGGAAGCTCCTATAATTCACCCCTCCACTTT	CASGGGSSYNSPLHF
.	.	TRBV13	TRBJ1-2	TGTGCCAGCAGCTTTCAGGGAAGTTATGGCTACACCTTC	CASSFQGSYGYTF